Below are 3 T cell receptor beta chains sequenced from a single sample in a study of T cell responses to AZD1222 COVID-19 vaccine. Sequencing used immunoSEQ multiplex PCR; TCRdb keeps in-frame clones, though not all of them. This sample carries 100,000 to 150,000 clones, about 89% of them seen once, and the ten largest clones take approximately 4.5%. The source was peripheral blood, collected on day 0 of AZD1222 vaccination. Receptors originate from an adult in good health.

The chain links TRBV10-1 to TRBJ2-3, with D hard to call. Trimming pared 10 bases from V and 5 bases from J, leaving 4 bases between. Germline lookup yields CDR1 WNHNN and CDR2 SYGVQD (reference sequence). The CDR3 is 9 amino acids. The CDR3 bases are TGCGCCAAACGAGATACGCAGTATTTT. It yields the protein CAKRDTQYF.

J is TRBJ1-1 and V is TRBV24-1, with unresolved D. Deletions cut 1 base from V and 7 bases from J, with 6 bases between. The CDR3 runs to 12 residues. Germline CDR1 KGHDR, CDR2 SFDVKD. CDR3 sequence (DNA): TGTGCCACCAGTGATTTCCGGGGTGAAGCTTTCTTT. Translating it yields CATSDFRGEAFF.

The V call is TRBV5-4, the J call TRBJ2-2; TRBD1 agrees at 9 bases. CDR3 length equals 17 residues. Unmatched junction bases numbered 12, after V lost 4 bases and J lost 5 bases. The germline gives CDR1 SGHNT, CDR2 YYREEE (reference sequence). CDR3: CASSLASYRGRTGELFF. The CDR3 DNA is TGTGCCAGCAGCCTCGCATCCTACAGGGGGCGGACCGGGGAGCTGTTTTTT.